This TCR beta chain was obtained from a study of T cell changes during pregnancy in multiple sclerosis. The count of this clone is one. TCRdb's table, derived via immunoSEQ multiplex PCR, lists solely in-frame clones and lacks some. Here the sample spans more than 35,000 clones, approximately 89% being singletons. The sample was CD8+ T cells from peripheral blood mononuclear cells, taken in the third trimester of pregnancy. The TCR originated in a female donor with multiple sclerosis, enrolled in a pregnancy study.

CDR3 DNA: TGCGCCAGCAGCATAAGTCAGGGTGAGCAGTTCTTC. Protein: CASSISQGEQFF. This rearrangement joins TRBV5-1 to TRBJ2-1; the D gene is possibly TRBD1 (5 bases). Germline CDR1 reads SGHRS; CDR2 reads YFSETQ. CDR3 length: 12 residues. Trimming took 4 bases from V and 9 from J, leaving 11 bases between them.